The rows below give T cell receptor beta chains drawn from one sample of a study of vaccination and CD4 T cells after COVID-19. TCRdb ran MiXCR on the PCR reads and lists one entry per CDR3 protein. This sample yields 15,000 to 20,000 distinct CDR3 sequences, of which 40% to 50% are seen a single time; roughly 27% belongs to the top ten. These receptors' antigens are unknown. Sample: CD4+ T cells from blood, cultured in vitro, taken before SARS-CoV-2 vaccination. All receptors derive from a human donor who had recovered from COVID-19. Both conserved end residues are part of each CDR3. The order of the fields is V gene, J gene, clone size, D gene, CDR3 protein, CDR3 DNA. D genes are given only for firm matches. Not all rows give a size; the values are once, few, many and, for expanded clones, a class.

v_call: TRBV15; j_call: TRBJ2-1; clone_size: NA; d_call: NA; cdr3_aa: CATSREQPLLHNEQSF; cdr3_nt: TGTGCCACCAGCAGAGAACAGCCCTTATTACACAATGAGCAGTCCTTC
v_call: TRBV7-3; j_call: TRBJ2-1; clone_size: NA; d_call: NA; cdr3_aa: CASSLEPAPYYNEQFF; cdr3_nt: TGTGCCAGCAGCTTAGAACCTGCACCCTACTACAATGAGCAGTTCTTC
v_call: TRBV2; j_call: TRBJ1-2; clone_size: NA; d_call: NA; cdr3_aa: CASSEARNSIKGYTF; cdr3_nt: TGTGCCAGCAGTGAAGCGCGGAACAGTATTAAGGGCTACACCTTC
v_call: TRBV5-4; j_call: TRBJ1-2; clone_size: few; d_call: TRBD1; cdr3_aa: CASSGQGRANYGYTF; cdr3_nt: TGTGCCAGCAGCGGACAGGGTCGAGCTAACTATGGCTACACCTTC
v_call: TRBV19; j_call: TRBJ1-2; clone_size: NA; d_call: NA; cdr3_aa: CASSVTVANYGYTF; cdr3_nt: TGTGCCAGTAGTGTGACAGTAGCTAACTATGGCTACACCTTC
v_call: TRBV6-2/TRBV6-3; j_call: TRBJ1-1; clone_size: NA; d_call: TRBD1; cdr3_aa: CASSPTGTRGTEAFF; cdr3_nt: TGTGCCAGCAGCCCGACAGGGACCCGAGGCACTGAAGCTTTCTTT
v_call: TRBV7-9; j_call: TRBJ2-7; clone_size: NA; d_call: TRBD1; cdr3_aa: CASSLGQGIYEQYF; cdr3_nt: TGTGCCAGCAGCCTGGGACAGGGGATCTACGAGCAGTACTTC
v_call: TRBV7-9; j_call: TRBJ1-1; clone_size: once; d_call: NA; cdr3_aa: CASSLDFGTGRINTEAFF; cdr3_nt: TGTGCCAGCAGCTTAGATTTCGGGACGGGACGGATCAACACTGAAGCTTTCTTT
v_call: TRBV5-1; j_call: TRBJ1-1; clone_size: NA; d_call: TRBD1; cdr3_aa: CASSLAPTGGYTEAFF; cdr3_nt: TGCGCCAGCAGCTTGGCCCCCACAGGGGGCTACACTGAAGCTTTCTTT
v_call: TRBV6-2/TRBV6-3; j_call: TRBJ2-3; clone_size: NA; d_call: NA; cdr3_aa: CATRLDNTDTQYF; cdr3_nt: TGTGCCACCCGCCTCGACAACACAGATACGCAGTATTTT
v_call: TRBV7-3; j_call: TRBJ1-1; clone_size: few; d_call: TRBD1; cdr3_aa: CASREGQGNTEAFF; cdr3_nt: TGTGCCAGCAGAGAGGGACAGGGTAACACTGAAGCTTTCTTT
v_call: TRBV11-2; j_call: TRBJ2-5; clone_size: few; d_call: TRBD2; cdr3_aa: CASSLLGLAETQYF; cdr3_nt: TGTGCCAGCAGCTTGCTCGGACTAGCGGAGACCCAGTACTTC
v_call: TRBV11-3; j_call: TRBJ2-5; clone_size: NA; d_call: NA; cdr3_aa: CASSLGSPRETQYF; cdr3_nt: TGTGCCAGCAGCTTAGGTTCGCCCCGGGAGACCCAGTACTTC
v_call: TRBV5-1; j_call: TRBJ2-1; clone_size: NA; d_call: TRBD2; cdr3_aa: CASSLTSGSYNEQFF; cdr3_nt: TGCGCCAGCAGCTTGACTAGCGGGTCCTACAATGAGCAGTTCTTC
v_call: TRBV12-3/TRBV12-4; j_call: TRBJ1-2; clone_size: NA; d_call: NA; cdr3_aa: CASSRDAHRGYTF; cdr3_nt: TGTGCCAGCAGTCGGGACGCGCACCGGGGCTACACCTTC
v_call: TRBV6-2/TRBV6-3; j_call: TRBJ2-7; clone_size: NA; d_call: NA; cdr3_aa: CASSHRYEQYF; cdr3_nt: TGTGCCAGCAGTCATAGGTACGAGCAGTACTTC
v_call: TRBV4-1; j_call: TRBJ1-4; clone_size: NA; d_call: NA; cdr3_aa: CASSQEKKLFF; cdr3_nt: TGCGCCAGCAGCCAAGAGAAGAAACTGTTTTTT
v_call: TRBV7-2; j_call: TRBJ1-3; clone_size: NA; d_call: NA; cdr3_aa: CASRAGYAGNTIYF; cdr3_nt: TGTGCCAGCAGAGCAGGGTACGCTGGAAACACCATATATTTT
v_call: TRBV11-1; j_call: TRBJ2-7; clone_size: NA; d_call: TRBD1; cdr3_aa: CASSLVTGKTYEQYF; cdr3_nt: TGTGCCAGCAGCTTAGTGACAGGGAAGACCTACGAGCAGTACTTC
v_call: TRBV11-3; j_call: TRBJ2-5; clone_size: once; d_call: TRBD2; cdr3_aa: CASSPVGSGETQYF; cdr3_nt: TGTGCCAGCAGCCCGGTGGGTAGCGGGGAGACCCAGTACTTC
v_call: TRBV20-1; j_call: TRBJ2-3; clone_size: NA; d_call: TRBD2; cdr3_aa: CSAPYSGSTQYF; cdr3_nt: TGCAGTGCTCCTTATAGCGGGAGTACGCAGTATTTT
v_call: TRBV28; j_call: TRBJ2-2; clone_size: NA; d_call: TRBD2; cdr3_aa: CASSSGRNTGELFF; cdr3_nt: TGTGCCAGTTCTAGCGGGCGAAACACCGGGGAGCTGTTTTTT
v_call: TRBV27; j_call: TRBJ2-5; clone_size: NA; d_call: NA; cdr3_aa: CASSPVTGLQETQYF; cdr3_nt: TGTGCCAGCAGTCCAGTGACAGGACTCCAAGAGACCCAGTACTTC
v_call: TRBV28; j_call: TRBJ1-6; clone_size: NA; d_call: NA; cdr3_aa: CASSSRGFDRSWEPLHF; cdr3_nt: TGTGCCAGCAGTTCGCGGGGCTTTGACAGGAGCTGGGAACCCCTCCACTTT
v_call: TRBV20-1; j_call: TRBJ1-2; clone_size: NA; d_call: TRBD1; cdr3_aa: CSALGQGSGYTF; cdr3_nt: TGCAGTGCCCTGGGACAGGGCTCTGGCTACACCTTC
v_call: TRBV30; j_call: TRBJ1-5; clone_size: few; d_call: NA; cdr3_aa: CAWSVSTVGGNQPQHF; cdr3_nt: TGTGCCTGGAGTGTTAGTACTGTGGGGGGTAACCAGCCCCAGCATTTT
v_call: TRBV28; j_call: TRBJ1-2; clone_size: NA; d_call: TRBD1; cdr3_aa: CASSTPSIRGDGYTF; cdr3_nt: TGTGCCAGCAGTACCCCCTCGATCAGGGGGGACGGCTACACCTTC
v_call: TRBV29-1; j_call: TRBJ2-3; clone_size: NA; d_call: TRBD1; cdr3_aa: CSAKRGTGVDTQYF; cdr3_nt: TGCAGCGCCAAAAGGGGGACAGGGGTAGATACGCAGTATTTT
v_call: TRBV24-1; j_call: TRBJ2-7; clone_size: NA; d_call: NA; cdr3_aa: CATSSGTPYEQYF; cdr3_nt: TGTGCCACCTCCTCCGGGACCCCCTACGAGCAGTACTTC
v_call: TRBV5-4; j_call: TRBJ2-3; clone_size: NA; d_call: NA; cdr3_aa: CASSLIETQYF; cdr3_nt: TGTGCCAGCAGTCTCATCGAAACGCAGTATTTT
v_call: TRBV20-1; j_call: TRBJ2-7; clone_size: once; d_call: TRBD2; cdr3_aa: CSVEEGGPVPYEQYF; cdr3_nt: TGCAGTGTTGAAGAGGGAGGGCCGGTCCCCTACGAGCAGTACTTC
v_call: TRBV6-5; j_call: TRBJ1-1; clone_size: NA; d_call: TRBD1; cdr3_aa: CASSYSEQGLNTEAFF; cdr3_nt: TGTGCCAGCAGTTACTCAGAACAGGGGTTAAACACTGAAGCTTTCTTT
v_call: TRBV6-5; j_call: TRBJ2-7; clone_size: NA; d_call: TRBD2; cdr3_aa: CASSYAGLAGNEQYF; cdr3_nt: TGTGCCAGCAGTTACGCGGGACTAGCGGGAAACGAGCAGTACTTC
v_call: TRBV10-3; j_call: TRBJ1-3; clone_size: NA; d_call: NA; cdr3_aa: CAITTAGNTIYF; cdr3_nt: TGTGCCATCACCACTGCGGGGAACACCATATATTTT
v_call: TRBV20-1; j_call: TRBJ2-5; clone_size: NA; d_call: TRBD2; cdr3_aa: CSANKGAGGLGTQYF; cdr3_nt: TGCAGTGCTAACAAAGGAGCGGGGGGCCTGGGGACCCAGTACTTC